This T cell receptor (beta chain) was recorded in a study of blood T cell repertoires in COVID-19. This CDR3 contains 18 residues. J gave up 2 bases and V 4 bases, and 11 bases lay outside the gene matches. The germline V gene has CDR1 LNHDA and CDR2 SQIVND (reference sequence). Measured with immunoSEQ multiplex PCR; TCRdb has only the in-frame clones, and not every one. The sample carries a few hundred thousand clones, around 89% recorded once. Cohort placement rested on clinical history that participants reported themselves. Specimen: PBMCs or T cells enriched from blood (not recorded which). The sequence came from a woman aged 40 to 55 who had recovered from COVID-19. V usage is TRBV19 and J usage is TRBJ2-7; 13 bases match TRBD2. This chain's CDR3 is CASSTTRTSGSDTYEQYF. The CDR3 DNA sequence: TGTGCCAGTAGTACGACTCGGACTAGCGGGAGCGATACCTACGAGCAGTACTTC.